What follows are 31 T cell receptor beta chains derived from one specimen sequenced in a study of monozygotic twins with cystic fibrosis. The table came from immunoSEQ multiplex PCR; TCRdb's copy has only in-frame clones and leaves some out. Of 25,000 or so clones in the sample, less than 95% were seen once. What was sequenced was blood. The source of these receptors is a girl aged 2 to 10 with cystic fibrosis.

The chain recombines TRBV5-6 with TRBJ2-3; D is perhaps TRBD1 (5 bases). Germline values: CDR1 SGHDT, CDR2 YYEEEE. The CDR3 has 13 residues. V lost 4 bases, J lost 4 bases, and 10 bases lay in between. The CDR3 reads CASSGLGADTQYF. The CDR3 nucleotides are TGTGCCAGCAGCGGCTTAGGGGCAGATACGCAGTATTTT.

The chain carries TRBV2 and TRBJ1-6; D gene ambiguous. V was cut by 6 bases and J by 8 bases, with 17 bases left in between. This CDR3 region has 15 residues. CDR1 and CDR2 (germline): SNHLY, FYNNEI. The CDR3 bases are TGTGCCAGCAGGATGGACCTGGCTGGTGATTCACCCCTCCACTTT. Its protein product is CASRMDLAGDSPLHF.

The chain is built from TRBV9 and TRBJ1-2; D perhaps matches TRBD1 (5 bases). Germline V gene lookup returns CDR1 SGDLS and CDR2 YYNGEE. The germline V and J ends were trimmed by 4 bases and 7 bases, with 23 bases remaining between them. The CDR3 is 16 residues long. CDR3 in DNA: TGTGCCAGCAGCTCAGACGGGACGCGGCCCAATTTTGGCTACACCTTC. Translated, it gives CASSSDGTRPNFGYTF.

V and J are TRBV2 and TRBJ2-2; D remains ambiguous. In germline, CDR1 is SNHLY, CDR2 FYNNEI. The germline V and J ends were trimmed by 7 bases and 6 bases, with 15 bases remaining between them. This CDR3 region has 14 residues. The CDR3 loop is CASKALEGPGELFF. DNA of the CDR3: TGTGCCAGCAAGGCACTGGAAGGTCCCGGGGAGCTGTTTTTT.

The chain joins TRBV5-1 to TRBJ2-7; 9 nucleotides line up with TRBD1. Germline CDR1 SGHRS, CDR2 YFSETQ. The J segment lost 3 bases and the V segment lost 3 bases, leaving 4 bases of the junction unmatched. The CDR3 length is 14 residues. The CDR3 DNA sequence: TGCGCCAGCAGCTCCCCGGGACAGGGCTACGAGCAGTACTTC. It specifies CASSSPGQGYEQYF.

The rearrangement joins TRBV4-1 to TRBJ2-7, with D possibly matching TRBD1 (6 bases). Trimming pared 6 bases from V and 0 bases from J, leaving 18 bases between. The CDR3 consists of 16 residues. Germline V gene data show CDR1 as MGHRA and CDR2 as YSYEKL. For the CDR3, the DNA is TGCGCCAGCAGGACCCAGACCGGGACATCCTCCTACGAGCAGTACTTC. This sequence encodes CASRTQTGTSSYEQYF.

The chain couples TRBV9 to TRBJ2-3; 7 positions match TRBD2. Germline values: CDR1 SGDLS, CDR2 YYNGEE. This CDR3 is built from 16 residues. The ends lost 0 bases at V and 1 base at J; junction bases unmatched: 5. This CDR3 is CASSVGTRGGTDTQYF. CDR3 sequence (DNA): TGTGCCAGCAGCGTAGGGACACGGGGGGGCACAGATACGCAGTATTTT.

The genes are TRBV6-1 and TRBJ1-6; D is unclear. The CDR3 covers 16 residues. The V gene lost 2 bases and the J gene lost 2 bases, with 10 bases spanning the gap. CDR1 and CDR2 from the germline V gene are MNHNS and SASEGT. CDR3 sequence: CASSETAFTYNSPLHF. The CDR3 coding sequence is TGTGCCAGCAGTGAAACCGCCTTCACCTATAATTCACCCCTCCACTTT.

CDR3 nucleotides: TGTGCCAGCAGCCCTGACAGGAGTTCCTACGAGCAGTACTTC. It encodes CASSPDRSSYEQYF. The rearrangement links TRBV7-9 to TRBJ2-7; tentatively, D is TRBD1 (6 bases). The CDR3 is 14 residues long. Per germline, CDR1 SEHNR and CDR2 FQNEAQ (reference sequence). V was clipped by 5 bases and J by 1 base, with 12 bases between them.

CDR3 sequence reads: CAIGRMANTGELFF. CDR3 DNA sequence: TGTGCCATCGGACGGATGGCGAACACCGGGGAGCTGTTTTTT. The rearrangement joins TRBV10-3 to TRBJ2-2; D is uncertain. Germline CDR1 reads ENHRY; CDR2 reads SYGVKD. The CDR3 is 14 amino acids. The ends were cut back, 8 bases at V and 0 bases at J, with 10 bases in the middle.

CDR3 coding DNA: TGTGCCAGCAGCGTAGGGCAGGGCACTGAAGCTTTCTTT. Protein: CASSVGQGTEAFF. The chain has TRBV9 and TRBJ1-1, with D maybe TRBD1 (5 bases). The V end was cut by 0 bases, the J end by 4 bases, with 7 bases between. The CDR3 length is 13 residues. CDR1 is SGDLS and CDR2 is YYNGEE in the germline V gene. Looking up the rest from reference TRBV9 and TRBJ1-1 gives the full variable domain: DSGVTQTPKHLITATGQRVTLRCSPRSGDLSVYWYQQSLDQGLQFLIQYYNGEERAKGNILERFSAQQFPDLHSELNLSSLELGDSALYFCASSVGQGTEAFFGQGTRLTVV.

The chain couples TRBV18 to TRBJ2-7, with 7 bases that match TRBD1. The CDR3 extends over 14 amino acids. Germline lookup yields CDR1 KGHSH and CDR2 LQKENI. J gave up 4 bases and V 5 bases, and 8 bases lay outside the gene matches. The CDR3 bases are TGTGCCAGCTCATCCTACAGGGGTCCGTACGAGCAGTACTTC. Protein: CASSSYRGPYEQYF.

V is TRBV29-1 and J is TRBJ2-5; either TRBD1 or TRBD2 may supply D (7 bases each). Germline V gene sequence: CDR1 SQVTM, CDR2 ANQGSEA. The CDR3 loop spans 14 amino acids. V was clipped by 4 bases and J by 5 bases, with 17 bases between them. Here the CDR3 reads CSVGTGAGGETQYF. CDR3 nucleotide sequence: TGCAGCGTTGGGACAGGAGCCGGGGGGGAGACCCAGTACTTC.

V is TRBV7-2 and J is TRBJ2-7; D is perhaps TRBD2 (7 bases). Trimming left V 5 bases short and J 3 bases short, with 26 bases between. The CDR3 runs 18 residues. Germline V CDR1 and CDR2: SGHTA, FQGNSA. CDR3 in amino acids: CASSPRGGGGLMLYEQYF. The CDR3 DNA reads TGTGCCAGCAGCCCACGAGGTGGGGGGGGCCTAATGCTCTACGAGCAGTACTTC.

CDR3 nucleotide sequence: TGTGCCAGTAGTATAGTTGGGCCGAACACTGAAGCTTTCTTT. As protein: CASSIVGPNTEAFF. This chain links TRBV19 with TRBJ1-1, with D uncertain. Looked up from germline, CDR1 is LNHDA and CDR2 is SQIVND (reference sequence). This CDR3 is built from 14 residues. V was pared by 1 base and J by 1 base, with 7 bases between.

The J gene is TRBJ1-1, the V gene TRBV30; weak D call: TRBD1 (6 bases). The CDR3 covers 14 residues. CDR1 GTSNPN and CDR2 SVGIG come from the germline V gene (reference sequence). V was shortened by 3 bases and J by 3 bases, with 14 bases between the two germline ends. The CDR3 DNA sequence: TGTGCCTGGAGCATGGGGGCCGCCTACACTGAAGCTTTCTTT. Protein product: CAWSMGAAYTEAFF.

This clone has just one count. V gene TRBV5-6 combines with J gene TRBJ1-1, with D possibly matching TRBD1 (5 bases). The CDR3 is 15 residues long. V was shortened by 0 bases and J by 6 bases, with 15 bases between the two germline ends. Germline CDR1 is SGHDT and CDR2 is YYEEEE. CDR3 region: CASSLGGTSYAEAFF. CDR3 DNA: TGTGCCAGCAGCTTGGGCGGGACGAGTTACGCTGAAGCTTTCTTT.

This clone was seen once. This chain joins TRBV7-2 and TRBJ2-3; 10 bases fit TRBD2. V lost 11 bases, J lost 5 bases, and 7 bases stayed unmatched. This CDR3 is built from 13 residues. Germline V gives CDR1 SGHTA, CDR2 FQGNSA. CDR3 in DNA: TGTGCCCGTAGCGGGGGGCCTGGAGATACGCAGTATTTT. It is translated as CARSGGPGDTQYF. Full variable domain (remainder filled in from reference TRBV7-2 and TRBJ2-3): GAGVSQSPSNKVTEKGKDVELRCDPISGHTALYWYRQSLGQGLEFLIYFQGNSAPDKSGLPSDRFSAERTGGSVSTLTIQRTQQEDSAVYLCARSGGPGDTQYFGPGTRLTVL.

V usage is TRBV7-2 and J usage is TRBJ1-5, with 10 bases that match TRBD1. The CDR3 extends over 15 amino acids. From germline, CDR1 is SGHTA and CDR2 FQGNSA. The V segment lost 5 bases and the J segment 5 bases; nucleotides outside the gene matches: 6. CDR3 region: CASSARTGGDQPQHF. CDR3 bases: TGTGCCAGCAGCGCAAGGACAGGGGGTGATCAGCCCCAGCATTTT.

The chain combines TRBV4-2 with TRBJ2-5; 8 positions match TRBD2. Trimming took 1 base from V and 2 from J; bases not matched to a gene: 6. The length of the CDR3 is 16 residues. CDR1 and CDR2 from the germline V gene are LGHNA and YNFKEQ. The CDR3 loop is CASSQVGGGSQETQYF. CDR3 in DNA: TGTGCCAGCAGCCAAGTTGGCGGGGGGTCACAAGAGACCCAGTACTTC.

The sample holds a few counts of this clone. This rearrangement joins TRBV7-2 to TRBJ2-1; TRBD1 or TRBD2 may be the D gene (5 bases each). Germline lookup yields CDR1 SGHTA and CDR2 FQGNSA. The CDR3 has 11 residues. The V and J ends lost 0 bases and 15 bases respectively, with 9 bases between them. The CDR3 loop reads CASSLAPGLFF. The CDR3 coding sequence is TGTGCCAGCAGCTTAGCGCCGGGGCTGTTCTTC.

The chain carries TRBV6-5 and TRBJ2-7; D uncertain. Deletions cut 9 bases from V and 0 bases from J, with 12 bases between. Germline lookup yields CDR1 MNHEY and CDR2 SVGAGI. The CDR3 is 13 residues long. CDR3 residues: CASRTATSYEQYF. The CDR3, as DNA: TGTGCCAGTAGGACGGCTACCTCCTACGAGCAGTACTTC.

This chain joins TRBV9 and TRBJ2-5; 10 positions agree with TRBD2. V dropped 4 bases and J dropped 7; count of bases not matched to a gene: 10. This CDR3 has 15 amino acids. CDR1 is SGDLS and CDR2 is YYNGEE in the germline V gene. The DNA for the CDR3 is TGTGCCAGCAGCTCACTAGCGGGGATAGAGGGGACCCAGTACTTC. Residues: CASSSLAGIEGTQYF.

The genes are TRBV5-4 and TRBJ2-1; TRBD2 matches 7 bases. Germline lookup yields CDR1 SGHNT and CDR2 YYREEE (reference sequence). The trim removed 4 bases at V and 3 bases at J, leaving 4 bases unmatched. This CDR3 region has 14 residues. CDR3 residues: CASSPTSSYNEQFF. In DNA, the CDR3 is TGTGCCAGCAGCCCGACTAGCAGCTACAATGAGCAGTTCTTC.

V and J are TRBV6-5 and TRBJ1-1; no clear D gene. V was shortened by 4 bases and J by 5 bases, with 17 bases between the two germline ends. This CDR3 region has 15 residues. Germline CDR1 reads MNHEY; CDR2 reads SVGAGI. CDR3 DNA: TGTGCCAGCAGTTCCCAAGGAGGGATTGGGACTGAAGCTTTCTTT. Residues: CASSSQGGIGTEAFF.

Comment on this clone: Other nucleotide sequences in the sample specify the same CDR3. The gene calls are TRBV18 and TRBJ2-3; no clear D gene. Germline V gives CDR1 KGHSH, CDR2 LQKENI. The CDR3 extends over 12 amino acids. Trimming removed 2 bases from V and 1 base from J, with 1 base in between. In nucleotides, the CDR3 is TGTGCCAGCTCACCAGGCACAGATACGCAGTATTTT. Translation gives CASSPGTDTQYF.

The chain has TRBV10-1 and TRBJ1-6; a weak D match, TRBD1 (6 bases). Per germline, CDR1 WNHNN and CDR2 SYGVQD (reference sequence). V lost 3 bases and J lost 4, with 19 bases in between. This CDR3 has 18 amino acids. CDR3 sequence: CASSDPEGGKAYNSPLHF. DNA for the CDR3: TGCGCCAGCAGTGATCCCGAAGGGGGTAAAGCGTATAATTCACCCCTCCACTTT.

The chain combines TRBV5-5 with TRBJ1-2; 9 nucleotides match TRBD1. In germline, CDR1 is SGHKS, CDR2 YYEKEE (reference sequence). The CDR3 contains 14 residues. J gave up 7 bases and V 6 bases, and 10 bases lay outside the gene matches. CDR3 nucleotide sequence: TGTGCCAGCAACAGGGGACAGGGTATAGGTGGCTACACCTTC. It is translated as CASNRGQGIGGYTF.

The rearrangement links TRBV19 to TRBJ2-7; D is perhaps TRBD1 (5 bases). Germline V gives CDR1 LNHDA, CDR2 SQIVND (reference sequence). The CDR3 runs 12 residues. Trimming pared 6 bases from V and 6 bases from J, leaving 12 bases between. CDR3 coding DNA: TGTGCCAGTAGGGGCAGGGCCTGCGAGCAGTACTTC. Its translation: CASRGRACEQYF.

CDR3 sequence: CASLTHHYGYTF. The DNA of the CDR3 is TGTGCCAGCCTTACTCACCACTATGGCTACACCTTC. V and J are TRBV19 and TRBJ1-2; no clear D. Germline lookup yields CDR1 LNHDA and CDR2 SQIVND (reference sequence). V was pared by 9 bases and J by 3 bases, with 11 bases between. The CDR3 has 12 amino acids.

V gene TRBV19 combines with J gene TRBJ1-6, with a weak D call TRBD1 (6 bases). Germline V gene data show CDR1 as LNHDA and CDR2 as SQIVND (reference sequence). The CDR3 has 15 residues. The germline V and J ends were trimmed by 6 bases and 0 bases, with 9 bases remaining between them. CDR3 region: CASRGTSSYNSPLHF. In DNA, the CDR3 is TGTGCCAGTAGAGGGACATCCTCCTATAATTCACCCCTCCACTTT.